The clone carrying this T cell receptor (beta chain) showed up just once. The data stem from a study of CD8 T cells in Susac syndrome. Sequencing of TCR beta was carried out in blood CD8+ and CD4+ T cells. TEMRA cells were enriched by FACS, while CD8+ and CD4+ T cells were obtained through a negative isolation that was performed magnetically. Random hexamers primed reverse transcription of about 0.45 to 1 ug RNA. Multiplex PCR with immunoSEQ amplified the TCR beta CDR3 across 54 Vbeta and 13 Jbeta. TCRdb re-called the immunoSEQ multiplex PCR reads with MiXCR, one entry per CDR3 protein. Among hundreds of thousands of distinct CDR3 sequences, approximately 89% were seen once, and the ten largest hold about 0.12%. The V and J ends lost 7 bases and 3 bases, in that order; junction bases with no gene match: 9. Germline-derived CDR1 and CDR2 are ENHRY and SYGVKD. The CDR3 spans 16 residues.

The origin of this receptor is a human donor with multiple sclerosis. The source material was CD8+ T cells from PBMCs. This sequence joins TRBV10-3 and TRBJ2-1, with TRBD2 matching over 10 bases. The CDR3 spells CAITSTEREGYNEQFF. Written as DNA, the CDR3 is TGTGCCATCACCTCAACCGAGCGGGAGGGCTACAATGAGCAGTTCTTC.